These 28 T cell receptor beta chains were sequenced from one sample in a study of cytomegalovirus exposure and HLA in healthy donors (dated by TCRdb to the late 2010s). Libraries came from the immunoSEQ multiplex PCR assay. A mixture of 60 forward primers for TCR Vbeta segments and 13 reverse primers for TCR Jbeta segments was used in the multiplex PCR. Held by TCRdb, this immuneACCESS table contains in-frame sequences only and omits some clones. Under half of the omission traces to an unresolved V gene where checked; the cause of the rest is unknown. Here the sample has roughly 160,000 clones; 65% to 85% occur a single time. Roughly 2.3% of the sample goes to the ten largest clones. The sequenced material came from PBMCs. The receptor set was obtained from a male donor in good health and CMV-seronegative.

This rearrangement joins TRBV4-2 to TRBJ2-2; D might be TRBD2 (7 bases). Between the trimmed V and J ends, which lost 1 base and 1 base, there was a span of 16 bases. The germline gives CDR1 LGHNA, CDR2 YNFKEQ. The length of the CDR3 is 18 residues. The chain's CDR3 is CASSQVLRGPLNTGELFF. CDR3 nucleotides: TGTGCCAGCAGCCAAGTACTGCGGGGGCCTCTGAACACCGGGGAGCTGTTTTTT.

The CDR3 loop is CASSLWQGKENIQYF. The CDR3 DNA sequence: TGTGCCAGCAGCTTATGGCAGGGGAAGGAAAACATTCAGTACTTC. The chain is built from TRBV13 and TRBJ2-4, with a tentative D call TRBD1 (6 bases). The CDR3 has 15 amino acids. The ends were cut back, 2 bases at V and 5 bases at J, with 13 bases in the middle. Germline loops: CDR1 PRHDT, CDR2 FYEKMQ (reference sequence). The whole variable domain, remainder taken from reference TRBV13 and TRBJ2-4, is AAGVIQSPRHLIKEKRETATLKCYPIPRHDTVYWYQQGPGQDPQFLISFYEKMQSDKGSIPDRFSAQQFSDYHSELNMSSLELGDSALYFCASSLWQGKENIQYFGAGTRLSVL.

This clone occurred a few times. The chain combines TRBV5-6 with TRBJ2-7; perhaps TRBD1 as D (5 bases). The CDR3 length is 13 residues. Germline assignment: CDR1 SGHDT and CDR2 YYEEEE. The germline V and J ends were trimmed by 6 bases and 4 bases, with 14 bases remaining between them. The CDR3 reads CASTSSGPYEQYF. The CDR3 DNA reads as TGTGCCAGCACCAGCTCAGGGCCGTACGAGCAGTACTTC. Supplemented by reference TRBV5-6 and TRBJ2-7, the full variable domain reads DAGVTQSPTHLIKTRGQQVTLRCSPKSGHDTVSWYQQALGQGPQFIFQYYEEEERQRGNFPDRFSGHQFPNYSSELNVNALLLGDSALYLCASTSSGPYEQYFGPGTRLTVT.

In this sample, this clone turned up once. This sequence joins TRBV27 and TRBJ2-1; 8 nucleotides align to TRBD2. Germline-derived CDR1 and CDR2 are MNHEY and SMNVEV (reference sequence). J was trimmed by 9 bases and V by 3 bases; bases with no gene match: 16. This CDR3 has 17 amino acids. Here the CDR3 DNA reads TGTGCCAGCAGTTTTCCGGGCCGGTTAGCGGGAACCAGTGAGCAGTTCTTC. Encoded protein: CASSFPGRLAGTSEQFF.

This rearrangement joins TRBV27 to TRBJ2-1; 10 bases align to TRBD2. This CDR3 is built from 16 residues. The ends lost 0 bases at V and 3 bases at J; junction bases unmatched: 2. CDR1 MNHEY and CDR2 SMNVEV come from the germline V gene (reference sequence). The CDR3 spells CASSLSTSGNYNEQFF. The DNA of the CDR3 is TGTGCCAGCAGTTTATCAACTAGCGGGAACTACAATGAGCAGTTCTTC.

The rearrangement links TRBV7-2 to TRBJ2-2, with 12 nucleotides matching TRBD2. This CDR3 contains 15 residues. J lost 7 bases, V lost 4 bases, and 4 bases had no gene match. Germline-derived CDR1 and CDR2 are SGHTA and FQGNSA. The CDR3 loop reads CASSWTSGTVGELFF. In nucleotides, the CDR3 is TGTGCCAGCAGCTGGACTAGCGGGACCGTCGGGGAGCTGTTTTTT.

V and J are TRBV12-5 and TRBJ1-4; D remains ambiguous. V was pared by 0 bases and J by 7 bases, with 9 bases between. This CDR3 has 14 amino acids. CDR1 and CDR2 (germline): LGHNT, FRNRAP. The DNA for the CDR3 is TGTGCTAGTGGTTTGGTACGGGATCGTGAAAAACTGTTTTTT. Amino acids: CASGLVRDREKLFF.

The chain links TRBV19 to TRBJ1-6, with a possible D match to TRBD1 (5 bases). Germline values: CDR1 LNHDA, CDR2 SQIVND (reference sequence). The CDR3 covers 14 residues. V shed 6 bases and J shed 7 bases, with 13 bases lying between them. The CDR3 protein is CASRLAGMNSPLHF. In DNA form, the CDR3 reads TGTGCCAGTAGACTGGCAGGGATGAATTCACCCCTCCACTTT.

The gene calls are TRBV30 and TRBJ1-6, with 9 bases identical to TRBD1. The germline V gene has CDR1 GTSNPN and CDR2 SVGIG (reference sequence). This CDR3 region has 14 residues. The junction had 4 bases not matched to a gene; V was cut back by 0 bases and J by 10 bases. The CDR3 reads CAWSVDRGGSPLHF. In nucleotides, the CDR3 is TGTGCCTGGAGTGTTGACAGGGGGGGATCACCCCTCCACTTT.

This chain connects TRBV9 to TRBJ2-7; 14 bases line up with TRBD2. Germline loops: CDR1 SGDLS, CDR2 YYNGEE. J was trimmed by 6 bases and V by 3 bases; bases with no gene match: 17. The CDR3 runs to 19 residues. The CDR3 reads CASSAETSGRVLGVSEQYF. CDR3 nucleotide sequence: TGTGCCAGCAGCGCAGAGACTAGCGGGAGGGTATTGGGCGTAAGCGAGCAGTACTTC.

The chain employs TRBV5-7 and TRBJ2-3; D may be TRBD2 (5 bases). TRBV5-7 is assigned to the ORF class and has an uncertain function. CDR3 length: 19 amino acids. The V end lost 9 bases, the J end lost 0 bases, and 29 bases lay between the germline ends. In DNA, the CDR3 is TGTGCCACCCCCCAACGAGGTGGGAGTCAATGTCCTAGCACAGATACGCAGTATTTT. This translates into CATPQRGGSQCPSTDTQYF.

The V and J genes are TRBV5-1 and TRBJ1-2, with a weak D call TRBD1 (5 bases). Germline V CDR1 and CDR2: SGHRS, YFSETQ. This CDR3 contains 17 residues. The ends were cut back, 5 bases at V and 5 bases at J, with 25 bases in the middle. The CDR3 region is CASRIGSSNRGAYGYTF. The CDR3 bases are TGCGCCAGCAGGATCGGGAGTTCCAACCGGGGCGCTTATGGCTACACCTTC.

The CDR3 nucleotides are TGCGCCAGCAGCTTGGCGCGGCAACTGAACACTGAAGCTTTCTTT. Protein: CASSLARQLNTEAFF. The chain has TRBV5-1 and TRBJ1-1; D ambiguous. CDR1 is SGHRS and CDR2 is YFSETQ in the germline V gene. This CDR3 contains 15 residues. Deletions cut 0 bases from V and 0 bases from J, with 9 bases between.

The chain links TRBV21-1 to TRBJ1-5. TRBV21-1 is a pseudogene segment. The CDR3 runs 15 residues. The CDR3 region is CASSKKDHERQPQHF. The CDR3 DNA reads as TGTGCCAGCAGCAAAAAAGACCACGAGCGTCAGCCCCAGCATTTT.

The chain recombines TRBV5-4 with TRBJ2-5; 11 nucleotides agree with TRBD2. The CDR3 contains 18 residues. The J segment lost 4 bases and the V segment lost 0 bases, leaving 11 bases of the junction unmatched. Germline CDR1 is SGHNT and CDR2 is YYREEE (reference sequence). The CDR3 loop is CASSLGQGRLAGPETQYF. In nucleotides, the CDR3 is TGTGCCAGCAGCTTGGGACAGGGCCGACTAGCGGGACCAGAGACCCAGTACTTC.

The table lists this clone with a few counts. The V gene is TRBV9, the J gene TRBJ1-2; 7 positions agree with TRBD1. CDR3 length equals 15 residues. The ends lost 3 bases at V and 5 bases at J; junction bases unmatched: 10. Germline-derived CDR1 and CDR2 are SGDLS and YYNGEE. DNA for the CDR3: TGTGCCAGCAGCGGGTACGGACAGGAGGGGTATGGCTACACCTTC. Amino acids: CASSGYGQEGYGYTF. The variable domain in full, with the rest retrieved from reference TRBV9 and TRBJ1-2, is DSGVTQTPKHLITATGQRVTLRCSPRSGDLSVYWYQQSLDQGLQFLIQYYNGEERAKGNILERFSAQQFPDLHSELNLSSLELGDSALYFCASSGYGQEGYGYTFGSGTRLTVV.

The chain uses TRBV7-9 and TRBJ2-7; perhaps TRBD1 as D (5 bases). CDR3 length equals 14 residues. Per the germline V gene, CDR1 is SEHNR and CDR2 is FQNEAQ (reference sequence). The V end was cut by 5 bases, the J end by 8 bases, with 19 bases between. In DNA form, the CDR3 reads TGTGCCAGCAGCGAAAGAAGTCCGCAGGGCAAGCAGTACTTC. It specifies CASSERSPQGKQYF.

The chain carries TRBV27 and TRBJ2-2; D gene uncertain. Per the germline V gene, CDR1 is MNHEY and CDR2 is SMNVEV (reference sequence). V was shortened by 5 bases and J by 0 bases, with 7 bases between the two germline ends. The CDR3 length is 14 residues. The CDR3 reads CASSRDTNTGELFF. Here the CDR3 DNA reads TGTGCCAGCAGTCGCGACACGAACACCGGGGAGCTGTTTTTT.

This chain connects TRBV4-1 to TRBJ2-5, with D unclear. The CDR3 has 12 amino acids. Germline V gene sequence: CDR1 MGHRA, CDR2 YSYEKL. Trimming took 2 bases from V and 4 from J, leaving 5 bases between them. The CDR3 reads CASSQTRETQYF. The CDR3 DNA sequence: TGCGCCAGCAGCCAAACGCGAGAGACCCAGTACTTC.

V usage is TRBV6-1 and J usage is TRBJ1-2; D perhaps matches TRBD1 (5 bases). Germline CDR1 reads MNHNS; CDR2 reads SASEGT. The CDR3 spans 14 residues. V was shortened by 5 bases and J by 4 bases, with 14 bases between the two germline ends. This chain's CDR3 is CASSPRGEVYGYTF. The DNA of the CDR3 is TGTGCCAGCAGTCCCCGGGGGGAGGTCTATGGCTACACCTTC.

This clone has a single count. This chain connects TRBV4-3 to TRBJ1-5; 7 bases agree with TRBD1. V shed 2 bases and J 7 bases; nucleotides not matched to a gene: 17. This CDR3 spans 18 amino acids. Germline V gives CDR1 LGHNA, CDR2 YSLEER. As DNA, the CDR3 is TGCGCCAGCAGCCAAAACGAGGGGGCCCCGGGGGTCGTCCAGCCCCAGCATTTT. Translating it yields CASSQNEGAPGVVQPQHF.

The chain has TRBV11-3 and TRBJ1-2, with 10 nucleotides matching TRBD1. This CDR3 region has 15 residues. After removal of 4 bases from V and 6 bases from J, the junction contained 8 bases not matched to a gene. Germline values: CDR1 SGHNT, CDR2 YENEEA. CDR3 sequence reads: CASSSSPGTGDGYTF. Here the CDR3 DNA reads TGTGCCAGCAGCTCCTCGCCCGGGACAGGGGATGGCTACACCTTC.

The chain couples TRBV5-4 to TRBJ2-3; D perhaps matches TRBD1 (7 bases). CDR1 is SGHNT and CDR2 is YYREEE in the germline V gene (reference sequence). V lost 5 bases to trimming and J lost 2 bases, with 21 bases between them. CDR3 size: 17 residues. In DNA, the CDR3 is TGTGCCAGCAGTCTGAAGGGTGCAGGGGGGTTCACAGATACGCAGTATTTT. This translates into CASSLKGAGGFTDTQYF.

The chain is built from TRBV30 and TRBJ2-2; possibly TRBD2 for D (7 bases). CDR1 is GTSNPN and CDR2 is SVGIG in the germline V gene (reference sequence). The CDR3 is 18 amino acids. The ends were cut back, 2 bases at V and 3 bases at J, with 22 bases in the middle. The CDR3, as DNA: TGTGCCTGGAGTCCCTACCCCCCCCAGGGGAGGGACACCGGGGAGCTGTTTTTT. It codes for CAWSPYPPQGRDTGELFF.

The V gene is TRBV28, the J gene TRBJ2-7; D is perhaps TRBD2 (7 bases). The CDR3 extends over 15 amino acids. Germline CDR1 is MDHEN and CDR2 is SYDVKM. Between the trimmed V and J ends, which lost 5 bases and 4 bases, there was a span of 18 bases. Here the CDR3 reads CASSPSPGGPYEQYF. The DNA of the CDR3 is TGTGCCAGCAGTCCCTCCCCCGGGGGGCCGTACGAGCAGTACTTC.

CDR3 sequence (DNA): TGTGCCAGCAGTTTAGAGGTCCTCCTTGGAAACACCATATATTTT. Residues: CASSLEVLLGNTIYF. The chain couples TRBV28 to TRBJ1-3, with no clear D. The CDR3 length is 15 residues. Trimming took 2 bases from V and 3 from J, leaving 11 bases between them. CDR1 and CDR2 (germline): MDHEN, SYDVKM.

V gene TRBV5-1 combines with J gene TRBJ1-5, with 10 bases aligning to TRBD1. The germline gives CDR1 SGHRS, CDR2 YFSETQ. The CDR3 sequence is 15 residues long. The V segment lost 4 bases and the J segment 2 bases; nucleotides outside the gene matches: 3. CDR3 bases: TGCGCCAGCAGCCAGACAGGGGGCGGCAATCAGCCCCAGCATTTT. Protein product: CASSQTGGGNQPQHF.

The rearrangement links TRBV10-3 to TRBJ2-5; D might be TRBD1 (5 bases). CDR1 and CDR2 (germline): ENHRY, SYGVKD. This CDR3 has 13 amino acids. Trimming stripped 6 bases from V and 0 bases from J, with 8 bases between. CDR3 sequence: CAIRPTDQETQYF. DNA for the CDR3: TGTGCCATCAGGCCGACAGACCAAGAGACCCAGTACTTC.